Included here is one T cell receptor beta chain sequence, with context. This sample was included in a study of blood T cells in healthy people across ages. The CDR3 has 14 amino acids. Trimming pared 4 bases from V and 6 bases from J, leaving 13 bases between. Germline CDR1 is SNHLY and CDR2 is FYNNEI. For the second PCR, which ran for roughly 7 to 11 cycles, a sample-barcoded 5' primer and a J-beta primer mix were used. TCRdb recomputed calls from the 5' RACE reads with MiXCR, one row per CDR3 protein. The sample lists around 1,700,000 distinct CDR3 sequences, about 30% seen once, with roughly 8.2% in the top ten.

The sample comprised blood. The clonotype originates from a woman in her 30s in good health. The chain combines TRBV2 with TRBJ1-5; the D gene is possibly TRBD1 (5 bases). CDR3 DNA: TGTGCCAGCAGTGGAGATACGGGGGGTCAGCCCCAGCATTTT. Its translation is CASSGDTGGQPQHF.